This T cell receptor beta chain appears in the sequencing data of a study of T cell responses to AZD1222 COVID-19 vaccine. Study details: Doses given second, at about 4 or about 12 weeks, were pooled. Study conclusions and caveats: Clonal diversity was possibly underestimated; the donors were predominantly white British and more often female. In the spike-specific TCR repertoire, nearly half reportedly target unmutated variant regions. Repertoire sampling was restricted to post-peak T cell response timepoints.

Germline V lookup: CDR1 LNHDA, CDR2 SQIVND (reference sequence). J lost 5 bases, V lost 9 bases, and 8 bases had no gene match. This CDR3 has 15 amino acids. This clone was observed once. The antigen remains unidentified. TCRdb's table, derived via immunoSEQ multiplex PCR, lists solely in-frame clones and lacks some. The data contain 100,000 to 150,000 clones, roughly 84% of them singletons. The chain uses TRBV19 and TRBJ2-5; TRBD2 aligns across 14 bases. Material: peripheral blood, obtained on day 0 of AZD1222 vaccination. The clonotype originates from an adult in good health. CDR3 region: CASDGTSGGIETQYF. The CDR3 coding sequence is TGTGCCAGCGACGGGACTAGCGGGGGAATCGAGACCCAGTACTTC.